In this sample, the clone carrying this TCR beta chain turned up a few times. Enrollees, about 18 to 90 years old, lived in roughly 24 US areas. The sample originates from a study of blood T cell repertoires in COVID-19. At the level of the study: Sources were T cells, B-cell-depleted T cells, or PBMCs; the material itself was cDNA or gDNA.

Measured with immunoSEQ multiplex PCR; TCRdb has only the in-frame clones, and not every one. The profile shows roughly 330,000 clones, approximately 90% of them singletons. V shed 1 base and J 1 base; nucleotides not matched to a gene: 9. The CDR3 extends over 17 amino acids. Germline V gene data show CDR1 as SGHRS and CDR2 as YFSETQ. Material: PBMCs or T cells enriched from blood (not recorded which). The V and J genes are TRBV5-1 and TRBJ1-2, with 8 bases that match TRBD1. The receptor was isolated from a woman aged 18-29 years who had recovered from COVID-19. This chain's CDR3 is CASSLKAGGDRNYGYTF. CDR3 DNA sequence: TGCGCCAGCAGCTTGAAGGCAGGGGGCGACCGTAACTATGGCTACACCTTC.